These 8 T cell receptor beta chains were sequenced from one sample in a study of shared clonotypes between healthy human individuals. The table came from immunoSEQ multiplex PCR; TCRdb's copy has only in-frame clones and leaves some out. The profile shows fewer than 500,000 clones, over 60% of them singletons. Sequencing was done on a sample of PBMCs. These receptors were collected from a woman aged 40 to 50 in good health. Some clones in this sample may be carry-over from other donors' samples.

This chain connects TRBV6-5 to TRBJ2-5; 10 bases fit TRBD1. CDR1 and CDR2 (germline): MNHEY, SVGAGI. V lost 5 bases to trimming and J lost 11 bases; unmatched junction nucleotides: 11. The CDR3 extends over 14 amino acids. CDR3 DNA: TGTGCCAGCAGTCGGGCTGGACAGGGGGTTGAGCAGTACTTC. It yields the protein CASSRAGQGVEQYF.

The chain recombines TRBV30 with TRBJ1-5, with TRBD1 matching over 8 bases. The CDR3 is 16 amino acids. The junction had 7 bases not matched to a gene; V was cut back by 0 bases and J by 3 bases. Germline CDR1 GTSNPN, CDR2 SVGIG (reference sequence). The CDR3 DNA reads TGTGCCTGGAGTGTCGCCGTGGGACAGGTCAATCAGCCCCAGCATTTT. Its protein product is CAWSVAVGQVNQPQHF.

The chain couples TRBV9 to TRBJ1-3; the D is unclear. The CDR3 runs 16 residues. The germline CDR1 and CDR2 sequences are SGDLS and YYNGEE. The ends were cut back, 0 bases at V and 4 bases at J, with 14 bases in the middle. The CDR3 reads CASSVEAEGGGNTIYF. The CDR3 nucleotides are TGTGCCAGCAGCGTAGAGGCGGAAGGAGGAGGAAACACCATATATTTT. Combining the CDR3 with reference TRBV9 and TRBJ1-3 gives the whole variable domain DSGVTQTPKHLITATGQRVTLRCSPRSGDLSVYWYQQSLDQGLQFLIQYYNGEERAKGNILERFSAQQFPDLHSELNLSSLELGDSALYFCASSVEAEGGGNTIYFGEGSWLTVV.

The rearrangement links TRBV27 to TRBJ2-3; 8 bases agree with TRBD1. The CDR3 covers 15 residues. In germline, CDR1 is MNHEY, CDR2 SMNVEV (reference sequence). The ends lost 8 bases at V and 2 bases at J; junction bases unmatched: 9. Here the CDR3 reads CASHGQGGPTDTQYF. The CDR3 region has the DNA TGTGCCAGCCATGGACAGGGCGGCCCCACAGATACGCAGTATTTT.

This chain links TRBV5-3 with TRBJ1-1; possible D gene TRBD1, 6 bases. TRBV5-3 is treated as an ORF (open reading frame) with a function not yet certain. Trimming took off 8 bases at V and 5 bases at J, with 19 bases between the two ends. The CDR3 consists of 14 residues. As DNA, the CDR3 is TGTGCCAGCATCCCGGAGCCAGGGGCGACTGAAGCTTTCTTT. This sequence encodes CASIPEPGATEAFF.

In DNA form, the CDR3 reads TGTGCCAGCAGTGAATGGACTAGCGGAAACACAGATACGCAGTATTTT. Amino acids: CASSEWTSGNTDTQYF. The J gene is TRBJ2-3, the V gene TRBV25-1; 10 bases are a match to TRBD2. V gave up 1 base and J gave up 2 bases; unmatched junction bases: 3. The CDR3 totals 16 residues. The germline CDR1 and CDR2 sequences are MGHDK and SYGVNS.

V and J are TRBV5-1 and TRBJ2-5; the D is unclear. CDR1 and CDR2 (germline): SGHRS, YFSETQ. This CDR3 has 11 amino acids. The ends were cut back, 0 bases at V and 5 bases at J, with 2 bases in the middle. CDR3 in DNA: TGCGCCAGCAGCTTGGATGAGACCCAGTACTTC. This sequence encodes CASSLDETQYF. The variable domain in full, completed from reference TRBV5-1 and TRBJ2-5, reads KAGVTQTPRYLIKTRGQQVTLSCSPISGHRSVSWYQQTPGQGLQFLFEYFSETQRNKGNFPGRFSGRQFSNSRSEMNVSTLELGDSALYLCASSLDETQYFGPGTRLLVL.

This clone was seen a single time. The genes are TRBV5-8 and TRBJ2-4; TRBD2 agrees at 7 bases. J lost 10 bases, V lost 6 bases, and 16 bases had no gene match. From germline, CDR1 is SGHTS and CDR2 YDEGEE. The CDR3 covers 15 residues. CDR3 protein: CASTLWGGNEGIQYF. The CDR3 DNA is TGTGCCAGCACCCTGTGGGGGGGGAACGAAGGGATTCAGTACTTC.